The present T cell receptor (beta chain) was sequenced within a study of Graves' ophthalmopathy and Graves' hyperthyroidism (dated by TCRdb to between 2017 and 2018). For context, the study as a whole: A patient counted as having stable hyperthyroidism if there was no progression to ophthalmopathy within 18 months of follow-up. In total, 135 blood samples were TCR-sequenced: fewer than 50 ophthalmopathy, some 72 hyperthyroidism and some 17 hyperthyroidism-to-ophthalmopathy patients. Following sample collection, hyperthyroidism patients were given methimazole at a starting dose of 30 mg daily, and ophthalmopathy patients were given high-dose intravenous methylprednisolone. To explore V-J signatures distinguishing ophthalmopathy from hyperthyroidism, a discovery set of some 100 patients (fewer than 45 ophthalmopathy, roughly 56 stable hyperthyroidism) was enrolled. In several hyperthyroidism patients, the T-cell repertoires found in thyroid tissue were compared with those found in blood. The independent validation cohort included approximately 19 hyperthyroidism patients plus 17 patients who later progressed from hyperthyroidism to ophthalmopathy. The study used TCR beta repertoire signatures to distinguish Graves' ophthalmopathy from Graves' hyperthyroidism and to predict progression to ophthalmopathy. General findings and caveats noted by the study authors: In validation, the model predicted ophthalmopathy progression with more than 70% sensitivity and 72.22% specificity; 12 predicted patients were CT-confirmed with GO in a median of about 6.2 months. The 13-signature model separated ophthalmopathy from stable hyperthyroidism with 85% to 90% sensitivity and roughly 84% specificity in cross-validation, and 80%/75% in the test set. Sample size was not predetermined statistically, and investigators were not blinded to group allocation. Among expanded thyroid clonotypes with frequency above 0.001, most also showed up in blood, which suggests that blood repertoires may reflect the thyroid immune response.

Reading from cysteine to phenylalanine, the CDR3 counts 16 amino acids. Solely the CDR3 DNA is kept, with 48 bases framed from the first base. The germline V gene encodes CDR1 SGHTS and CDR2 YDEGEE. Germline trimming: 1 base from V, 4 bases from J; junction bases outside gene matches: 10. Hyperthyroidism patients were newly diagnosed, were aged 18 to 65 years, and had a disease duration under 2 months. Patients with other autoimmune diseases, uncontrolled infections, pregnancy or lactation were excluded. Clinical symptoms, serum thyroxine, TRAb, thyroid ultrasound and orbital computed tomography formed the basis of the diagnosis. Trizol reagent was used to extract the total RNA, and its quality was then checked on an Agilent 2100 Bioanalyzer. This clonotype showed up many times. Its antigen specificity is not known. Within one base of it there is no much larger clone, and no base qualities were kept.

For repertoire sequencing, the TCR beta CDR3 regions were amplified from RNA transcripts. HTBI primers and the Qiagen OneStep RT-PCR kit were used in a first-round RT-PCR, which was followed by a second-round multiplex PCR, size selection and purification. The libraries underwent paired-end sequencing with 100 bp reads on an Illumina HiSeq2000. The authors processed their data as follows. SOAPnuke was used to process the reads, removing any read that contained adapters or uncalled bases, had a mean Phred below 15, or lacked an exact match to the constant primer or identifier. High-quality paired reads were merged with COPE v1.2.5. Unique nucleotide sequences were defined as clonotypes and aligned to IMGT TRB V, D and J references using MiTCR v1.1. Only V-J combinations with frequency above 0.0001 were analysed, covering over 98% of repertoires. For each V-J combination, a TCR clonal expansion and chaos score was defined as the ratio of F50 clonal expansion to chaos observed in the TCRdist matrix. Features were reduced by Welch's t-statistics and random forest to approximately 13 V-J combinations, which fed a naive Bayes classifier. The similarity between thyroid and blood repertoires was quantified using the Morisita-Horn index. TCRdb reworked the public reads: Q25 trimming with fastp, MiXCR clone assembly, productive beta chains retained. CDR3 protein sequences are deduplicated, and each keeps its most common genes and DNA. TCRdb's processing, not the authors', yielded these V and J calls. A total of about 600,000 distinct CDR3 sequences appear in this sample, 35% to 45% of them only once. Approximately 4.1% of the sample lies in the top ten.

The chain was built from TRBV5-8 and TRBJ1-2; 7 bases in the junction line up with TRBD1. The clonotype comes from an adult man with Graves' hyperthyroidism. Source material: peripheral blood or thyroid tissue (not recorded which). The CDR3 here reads CASSLPPGQPSYGYTF. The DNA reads TGTGCCAGCAGCTTGCCTCCGGGACAGCCATCCTATGGCTACACCTTC.